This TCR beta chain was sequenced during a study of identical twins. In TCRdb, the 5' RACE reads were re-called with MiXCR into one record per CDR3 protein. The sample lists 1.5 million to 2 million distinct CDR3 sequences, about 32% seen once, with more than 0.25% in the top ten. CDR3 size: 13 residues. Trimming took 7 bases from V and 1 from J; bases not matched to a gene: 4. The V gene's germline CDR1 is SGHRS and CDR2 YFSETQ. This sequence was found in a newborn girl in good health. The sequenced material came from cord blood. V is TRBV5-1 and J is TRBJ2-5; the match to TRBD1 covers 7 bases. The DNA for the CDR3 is TGCGCCAGCCGAGGACAGGCCCAAGAGACCCAGTACTTC. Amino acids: CASRGQAQETQYF.